A single sample is the source of the 2 T cell receptor beta chains below, sequenced in a study of shared clonotypes between healthy human individuals. The data were produced by immunoSEQ multiplex PCR, yet TCRdb's version contains in-frame clones alone and is incomplete. The sample lists around 2.5 million clones, 80% to 95% seen once, with 0.36% in the top ten. Sequencing was carried out using naive CD4+ T cells from PBMCs. Subset: CD45RA+ positively selected. The receptors come from a man between 18 and 35 years old in good health. Some clones in this sample may be carry-over from other donors' samples.

As for this clone: Other DNA sequences in the same sample also yield this CDR3. The chain carries TRBV7-2 and TRBJ2-3; perhaps D is TRBD1 or TRBD2 (5 bases each). The V end was cut by 1 base, the J end by 1 base, with 12 bases between. The CDR3 is 16 residues long. Per germline, CDR1 SGHTA and CDR2 FQGNSA. The CDR3 is CASSLGGARRTDTQYF. CDR3 DNA sequence: TGTGCCAGCAGCTTAGGAGGGGCTAGACGCACAGATACGCAGTATTTT. The full variable domain, with the rest looked up from reference TRBV7-2 and TRBJ2-3, is GAGVSQSPSNKVTEKGKDVELRCDPISGHTALYWYRQSLGQGLEFLIYFQGNSAPDKSGLPSDRFSAERTGGSVSTLTIQRTQQEDSAVYLCASSLGGARRTDTQYFGPGTRLTVL.

The chain joins TRBV5-1 to TRBJ2-3; D is ambiguous. V was shortened by 4 bases and J by 0 bases, with 9 bases between the two germline ends. This CDR3 spans 14 amino acids. Germline CDR1 is SGHRS and CDR2 is YFSETQ. CDR3 sequence reads: CASSGPDSTDTQYF. CDR3 in DNA: TGCGCCAGCAGCGGGCCCGACAGCACAGATACGCAGTATTTT.